This paragraph covers one T cell receptor beta chain sequence. Its cognate antigen is unknown. This sample is part of a study of graft-versus-host responses after intestinal transplantation. Clones were read by immunoSEQ multiplex PCR, and TCRdb kept only the in-frame ones, dropping some. The data show about 120,000 clones, approximately 95% seen once. The CDR3 length is 15 residues. The V and J ends lost 7 bases and 0 bases, in that order; junction bases with no gene match: 6. The V gene's germline CDR1 is SGHTA and CDR2 FQGTGA. The starting material was unstimulated CD8+ T cells sorted from spleen or lymph node cells, obtained before intestinal transplant. This clonotype was sampled from a human donor who received an intestinal transplant. The chain couples TRBV7-3 to TRBJ2-1, with 7 bases that match TRBD2. The chain's CDR3 is CASMLAATSYNEQFF. Here the CDR3 DNA reads TGTGCCAGCATGCTAGCGGCTACCTCCTACAATGAGCAGTTCTTC. The full variable domain, in which reference TRBV7-3 and TRBJ2-1 provide the parts outside the CDR3, is GAGVSQTPSNKVTEKGKYVELRCDPISGHTALYWYRQSLGQGPEFLIYFQGTGAADDSGLPNDRFFAVRPEGSVSTLKIQRTERGDSAVYLCASMLAATSYNEQFFGPGTRLTVL.